This T cell receptor (beta chain) was sequenced for a study of T-cell memory formation after mild COVID-19. In the study overall: Clusters were largely donor specific. Overall study findings and caveats: Contracting clones, day 15 to 85, had balanced CD4/CD8, and later expanders favored CD4+.

Germline-derived CDR1 and CDR2 are SGHRS and YFSETQ. V dropped 4 bases and J dropped 4; count of bases not matched to a gene: 6. CDR3 length: 15 amino acids. TCR alpha and TCR beta cDNA libraries with sample barcodes and UMIs came from 5'RACE using constant-segment primers. TCRdb reprocessed the 5' RACE reads via MiXCR and lists one record per CDR3 protein. Here the sample spans about 410,000 distinct CDR3 sequences, approximately 18% being singletons. In this sample, this clonotype turned up many times. No antigen is known for it. The receptor's source is a man younger than 35 who had mild COVID-19 (a few samples of this study predate the infection). Cell type and time point are not known. The sequenced material came from PBMCs or a T cell subset sorted from them (not recorded which). J is TRBJ2-7 and V is TRBV5-1; 12 bases match TRBD2. CDR3 protein: CASSVTSGGQYEQYF. CDR3 DNA sequence: TGCGCCAGCAGCGTGACTAGCGGGGGCCAGTACGAGCAGTACTTC.